A selection of T cell receptor beta chains follows, all from one sample in a study of cytomegalovirus exposure and HLA in healthy donors. Clones were read by immunoSEQ multiplex PCR, and TCRdb kept only the in-frame ones, dropping some. The table has 85,000 to 90,000 clones, roughly 85% seen once. Sequenced input: PBMCs. Source of these receptors: a middle-aged man in good health and CMV-seropositive. Both conserved end residues are part of each CDR3. The order of the fields is CDR3 DNA, CDR3 protein, V gene, J gene, D gene, clone size. The D gene is left open where the match is weak. The listing skips clone size in some rows; elsewhere it reads once, few, many or a size class.

TGTGCCAGCAGTTACTCGATGGAGGGCTACGAGCAGTACTTC,CASSYSMEGYEQYF,TRBV6-6,TRBJ2-7,-,once
TGTGCCAGCAGCGTAGGAGGGCGGGAGGGCCTCCGGGAGACCCAGTACTTC,CASSVGGREGLRETQYF,TRBV9,TRBJ2-5,TRBD2,-
TGTGCCAGCAGCCTGCTAAGCCCAGGGGGCGGTGAGCAGTACTTC,CASSLLSPGGGEQYF,TRBV6-1,TRBJ2-7,TRBD1,-
TGTGCCACCAGCAGATCGGAGGGGCTGGCTTTCTTT,CATSRSEGLAFF,TRBV15,TRBJ1-1,-,-
TGTGCCAGCAGCTCGCGAGGGACTAGCCGGCGGAATGAGCAGTTCTTC,CASSSRGTSRRNEQFF,TRBV11-3,TRBJ2-1,TRBD2,-
TGCGCCAGCAGTGAACAGGATAATTCACCCCTCCACTTT,CASSEQDNSPLHF,TRBV10-2,TRBJ1-6,-,-
TGTGCCAGCAGGCCAAGGGAGCGGGAGTTTGCCGGGGAGCTGTTTTTT,CASRPREREFAGELFF,TRBV7-9,TRBJ2-2,TRBD2,-
TGTGCCTGGATTCAAGCGGGGTTAGAGACCCAGTACTTC,CAWIQAGLETQYF,TRBV30,TRBJ2-5,TRBD2,-
TGTGCTAGTGGTTTGAGAGTGGGACAGGGGGCGCAAGACGAGCAGTACTTC,CASGLRVGQGAQDEQYF,TRBV12-5,TRBJ2-7,TRBD1,-
TGTGCCAGCAGCTTGGTAGCGGGAGGGAGCACAGATACGCAGTATTTT,CASSLVAGGSTDTQYF,TRBV5-6,TRBJ2-3,TRBD2,-
TGTGCCAGCAGCTTAGAACTAGCGGGATACGAGCAGTACTTC,CASSLELAGYEQYF,TRBV11-2,TRBJ2-7,TRBD2,-
TGCGCCAGCAGTGAGTCCGGGACAGCGAGGACTGAAGCTTTCTTT,CASSESGTARTEAFF,TRBV10-1,TRBJ1-1,TRBD1,once
TGTGCCAGCTCACCACCTGAAGGCGGGTACGAGCAGTACTTC,CASSPPEGGYEQYF,TRBV18,TRBJ2-7,-,-
TGTGCCTGGAGTGTACGTGGGGGGTTGAGAGCTTTCTTT,CAWSVRGGLRAFF,TRBV30,TRBJ1-1,-,-
TGCGCCAGCAGCCCCTCCGCGGGGGAGTTTATGAATTCACCCCTCCACTTT,CASSPSAGEFMNSPLHF,TRBV5-1,TRBJ1-6,-,-
TGTGCCAGCAGCCTGACAGTACCCTACGAGCAGTACTTC,CASSLTVPYEQYF,TRBV28,TRBJ2-7,-,-
TGTGCCAGCTATTTACAGGGGAGGACTGAAGCTTTCTTT,CASYLQGRTEAFF,TRBV6-1,TRBJ1-1,TRBD1,-
TGTGCCAGCAGCTTAGATCCGGGCAGGGCTGAAAAACTGTTTTTT,CASSLDPGRAEKLFF,TRBV11-2,TRBJ1-4,-,once
TGTGCCAGCAGTCTCCAGGGGGCCGCTGAAGCTTTCTTT,CASSLQGAAEAFF,TRBV6-6,TRBJ1-1,TRBD1,-
TGTGCCAGCTCACCCATAACTAGCGGCTCCTACAATGAGCAGTTCTTC,CASSPITSGSYNEQFF,TRBV18,TRBJ2-1,TRBD2,-
TGCGCCAGCAGCCGATTACCTAGCGGGGGGGCCATCGAGCAGTACTTC,CASSRLPSGGAIEQYF,TRBV4-1,TRBJ2-7,TRBD2,-
TGTGCCAGCAGCACCGGACAGGGAAGGGCAGATACGCAGTATTTT,CASSTGQGRADTQYF,TRBV7-2,TRBJ2-3,TRBD1,few
TGCGCCAGCAGCCAAATCTCGAACACTGAAGCTTTCTTT,CASSQISNTEAFF,TRBV4-1,TRBJ1-1,-,-
TGTGCCAGCAGTGCCCGGGACAGGGTTAATTCACCCCTCCACTTT,CASSARDRVNSPLHF,TRBV6-5,TRBJ1-6,TRBD1,-
TGTGCCAGCAGTGAAACTAGCGGGGGTACAAATACGCAGTATTTT,CASSETSGGTNTQYF,TRBV2,TRBJ2-3,TRBD2,-
TGTGCCAGCAGTTACGGAGGGGCAGGGCGGGGCACTGAAGCTTTCTTT,CASSYGGAGRGTEAFF,TRBV6-5,TRBJ1-1,-,-
TGTGCCAGTAGGAAACTAGCGGGGGGAACAGATACGCAGTATTTT,CASRKLAGGTDTQYF,TRBV19,TRBJ2-3,TRBD2,-
TGCGCCAGCAGCTTCGCCCCGGGGAATTCACCCCTCCACTTT,CASSFAPGNSPLHF,TRBV5-1,TRBJ1-6,-,-
TGTGCCAGCAGCCCGGGACTTAGGGGAGAGACCCAGTACTTC,CASSPGLRGETQYF,TRBV7-2,TRBJ2-5,-,-
TGTGCCAGCAGCCTCTACAGGGGTACTAATTCACCCCTCCACTTT,CASSLYRGTNSPLHF,TRBV7-2,TRBJ1-6,TRBD1,-
TGTGCCAGCAGCCCAGCCGGCGGGAGGGGAGATACGCAGTATTTT,CASSPAGGRGDTQYF,TRBV28,TRBJ2-3,TRBD2,-